A single sample gave rise to the 30 T cell receptor beta chains below, sequenced in a study of TIL therapy for anti-PD-1-resistant metastatic lung cancer. This was the immunoSEQ v3 assay. Here immunoSEQ multiplex PCR was the method, and the copy in TCRdb shows in-frame clones only, minus some. The sample lists about 10,000 clones; approximately 60% were seen once. Time point in this sample: pre-treatment sample, taken before nivolumab and TIL therapy. The tumor samples were excised metastases, mostly pleural nodules or supraclavicular lymph nodes. The sample in question was tumor tissue, obtained at baseline. These TCRs come from a person aged 25-85 years with non-small cell lung cancer.

V gene TRBV10-3 combines with J gene TRBJ2-5, with 7 bases fitting TRBD1. The ends lost 6 bases at V and 2 bases at J; junction bases unmatched: 6. The CDR3 sequence is 14 residues long. Germline-derived CDR1 and CDR2 are ENHRY and SYGVKD. The CDR3 sequence: CAISTGAQQETQYF. The CDR3 nucleotides are TGTGCCATCAGCACAGGGGCTCAACAAGAGACCCAGTACTTC.

The chain is built from TRBV25-1 and TRBJ2-3; no clear D. Germline V gene data show CDR1 as MGHDK and CDR2 as SYGVNS. The CDR3 runs to 13 residues. V was cut by 7 bases and J by 3 bases, with 11 bases left in between. CDR3 DNA sequence: TGTGCCAGCACCTTTACAGCAACAGATACGCAGTATTTT. Amino acid sequence: CASTFTATDTQYF.

The chain recombines TRBV2 with TRBJ2-1, with 10 bases that match TRBD2. CDR1 SNHLY and CDR2 FYNNEI come from the germline V gene. The V and J ends lost 9 bases and 6 bases, in that order; junction bases with no gene match: 11. There are 15 residues in the CDR3. The CDR3 bases are TGTGCCAGTCCCCGAGGTTCTAGCGGGAGCAATGAGCAGTTCTTC. It yields the protein CASPRGSSGSNEQFF.

This clone was recorded only once. V and J are TRBV4-2 and TRBJ1-4; D is uncertain. V was clipped by 4 bases and J by 3 bases, with 15 bases between them. This CDR3 comprises 16 residues. Germline V gene data show CDR1 as LGHNA and CDR2 as YNFKEQ. Here the CDR3 reads CASSPLGSLANEKLFF. CDR3 bases: TGTGCCAGCAGCCCTCTCGGAAGCCTCGCTAATGAAAAACTGTTTTTT.

By share, this clone counts as medium-sized. This chain joins TRBV11-3 and TRBJ2-5; 13 nucleotides line up with TRBD2. CDR1 and CDR2 from the germline V gene are SGHNT and YENEEA. This CDR3 is 15 amino acids long. V was pared by 3 bases and J by 2 bases, with 0 bases of the junction left unmatched. The CDR3 region is CASSLGLAGQETQYF. The CDR3 DNA sequence: TGTGCCAGCAGCTTGGGACTAGCGGGGCAAGAGACCCAGTACTTC.

This rearrangement joins TRBV6-5 to TRBJ1-3, with D possibly matching TRBD1 (5 bases). The V end lost 6 bases, the J end lost 0 bases, and 12 bases lay between the germline ends. The length of the CDR3 is 15 residues. The germline gives CDR1 MNHEY, CDR2 SVGAGI. The CDR3: CASSIGGVSGNTIYF. In DNA form, the CDR3 reads TGTGCCAGCAGCATTGGGGGGGTCTCTGGAAACACCATATATTTT.

This clone turned up a few times. The chain joins TRBV7-9 to TRBJ1-2, with a weak D call TRBD1 (6 bases). The CDR3 has 13 residues. Germline V gives CDR1 SEHNR, CDR2 FQNEAQ (reference sequence). The V and J ends lost 5 bases and 4 bases respectively, with 11 bases between them. The CDR3, as DNA: TGTGCCAGCAGCCGACAGGAGATCTATGGCTACACCTTC. Translation gives CASSRQEIYGYTF.

There are a few counts of this clone. This sequence joins TRBV7-9 and TRBJ1-2; tentative D call: TRBD1 (6 bases). Trimming took off 2 bases at V and 8 bases at J, with 15 bases between the two ends. CDR3 length equals 14 residues. Per germline, CDR1 SEHNR and CDR2 FQNEAQ (reference sequence). The CDR3 protein is CASSLTGAAEGYTF. The CDR3 region has the DNA TGTGCCAGCAGCTTAACGGGGGCGGCTGAGGGCTACACCTTC. Filled out from reference TRBV7-9 and TRBJ1-2, the complete variable domain reads DTGVSQNPRHKITKRGQNVTFRCDPISEHNRLYWYRQTLGQGPEFLTYFQNEAQLEKSRLLSDRFSAERPKGSFSTLEIQRTEQGDSAMYLCASSLTGAAEGYTFGSGTRLTVV.

This rearrangement joins TRBV5-1 to TRBJ2-3; 8 bases are shared with TRBD2. Germline values: CDR1 SGHRS, CDR2 YFSETQ. With 2 bases clipped from V and 6 bases from J, the junction kept 8 bases outside the gene matches. The CDR3 runs to 15 residues. This CDR3 reads CASSFGVAGLDTQYF. The CDR3 nucleotides are TGCGCCAGCAGCTTTGGTGTAGCGGGATTGGATACGCAGTATTTT. Looking up the rest from reference TRBV5-1 and TRBJ2-3 gives the full variable domain: KAGVTQTPRYLIKTRGQQVTLSCSPISGHRSVSWYQQTPGQGLQFLFEYFSETQRNKGNFPGRFSGRQFSNSRSEMNVSTLELGDSALYLCASSFGVAGLDTQYFGPGTRLTVL.

The genes are TRBV5-1 and TRBJ2-6; D is ambiguous. The germline V and J ends were trimmed by 4 bases and 0 bases, with 8 bases remaining between them. This CDR3 has 15 amino acids. Looked up from germline, CDR1 is SGHRS and CDR2 is YFSETQ. CDR3 sequence: CASSLWSSGANVLTF. The CDR3 DNA follows: TGCGCCAGCAGCCTCTGGAGCTCTGGGGCCAACGTCCTGACTTTC. Filled out from reference TRBV5-1 and TRBJ2-6, the complete variable domain reads KAGVTQTPRYLIKTRGQQVTLSCSPISGHRSVSWYQQTPGQGLQFLFEYFSETQRNKGNFPGRFSGRQFSNSRSEMNVSTLELGDSALYLCASSLWSSGANVLTFGAGSRLTVL.

The chain links TRBV5-1 to TRBJ2-3, with D unresolved. V shed 0 bases and J shed 4 bases, with 3 bases lying between them. Germline values: CDR1 SGHRS, CDR2 YFSETQ. The CDR3 consists of 12 residues. CDR3 sequence reads: CASSLASDTQYF. For the CDR3, the DNA is TGCGCCAGCAGCTTGGCTTCAGATACGCAGTATTTT.

The chain links TRBV5-1 to TRBJ2-1, with a weak D call TRBD1 (5 bases). Per germline, CDR1 SGHRS and CDR2 YFSETQ. Trimming cost V 7 bases and J 6 bases, with 14 bases left between them. The CDR3 has 13 amino acids. CDR3 sequence: CASRTSRGNEQFF. The CDR3 DNA is TGCGCCAGCCGGACGTCTAGGGGCAATGAGCAGTTCTTC. The complete variable domain, with remaining parts taken from reference TRBV5-1 and TRBJ2-1, reads KAGVTQTPRYLIKTRGQQVTLSCSPISGHRSVSWYQQTPGQGLQFLFEYFSETQRNKGNFPGRFSGRQFSNSRSEMNVSTLELGDSALYLCASRTSRGNEQFFGPGTRLTVL.

This clone was picked up a small number of times. J is TRBJ2-5 and V is TRBV5-1; possible D gene TRBD2, 6 bases. The V gene lost 6 bases and the J gene lost 3 bases, with 12 bases spanning the gap. The CDR3 has 13 residues. Per germline, CDR1 SGHRS and CDR2 YFSETQ. The CDR3 DNA reads TGCGCCAGCAACCTATGGGGGGAAGAGACCCAGTACTTC. It encodes CASNLWGEETQYF. Filled out from reference TRBV5-1 and TRBJ2-5, the complete variable domain reads KAGVTQTPRYLIKTRGQQVTLSCSPISGHRSVSWYQQTPGQGLQFLFEYFSETQRNKGNFPGRFSGRQFSNSRSEMNVSTLELGDSALYLCASNLWGEETQYFGPGTRLLVL.

V gene TRBV27 combines with J gene TRBJ1-2; a weak D match, TRBD1 (6 bases). The CDR3 runs to 14 residues. V gave up 4 bases and J gave up 2 bases, with 11 bases separating them. Germline assignment: CDR1 MNHEY and CDR2 SMNVEV (reference sequence). The CDR3 reads CASSSQGTNYGYTF. The CDR3 bases are TGTGCCAGCAGTTCACAGGGCACGAACTATGGCTACACCTTC.

The chain joins TRBV2 to TRBJ2-7, with D maybe TRBD2 (5 bases). This CDR3 is 16 amino acids long. Germline V lookup: CDR1 SNHLY, CDR2 FYNNEI. V gave up 0 bases and J gave up 0 bases, with 12 bases separating them. CDR3 amino acids: CASSEAHSVRSYEQYF. In DNA, the CDR3 is TGTGCCAGCAGTGAAGCGCATAGCGTTCGCTCCTACGAGCAGTACTTC.

The gene calls are TRBV9 and TRBJ2-7, with D possibly being TRBD1 (5 bases). The V and J ends lost 4 bases and 4 bases respectively, with 15 bases between them. CDR3 size: 14 residues. Germline CDR1 SGDLS, CDR2 YYNGEE. CDR3 sequence reads: CASSPAGFGYEQYF. CDR3 DNA: TGTGCCAGCAGCCCGGCAGGGTTTGGATACGAGCAGTACTTC.

The V and J genes are TRBV7-6 and TRBJ2-5; D gene ambiguous. The CDR3 contains 15 residues. V was trimmed by 0 bases and J by 11 bases, leaving 19 bases between them. Germline loops: CDR1 SGHVS, CDR2 FNYEAQ. The chain's CDR3 is CASSLAASEYGEQYF. In DNA, the CDR3 is TGTGCCAGCAGCTTAGCAGCGTCTGAATATGGTGAGCAGTACTTC.

The V call is TRBV5-1, the J call TRBJ2-5; TRBD2 is a possible D gene (5 bases). CDR1 is SGHRS, CDR2 YFSETQ, per germline. The CDR3 covers 14 residues. Trimming shortened V by 4 bases and J by 5 bases, and 15 bases separated the two germline ends. CDR3 DNA sequence: TGCGCCAGCAGCACCCGGGCTAGCCTCGAGACCCAGTACTTC. Residues: CASSTRASLETQYF. The full variable domain, with the rest looked up from reference TRBV5-1 and TRBJ2-5, is KAGVTQTPRYLIKTRGQQVTLSCSPISGHRSVSWYQQTPGQGLQFLFEYFSETQRNKGNFPGRFSGRQFSNSRSEMNVSTLELGDSALYLCASSTRASLETQYFGPGTRLLVL.

V and J are TRBV30 and TRBJ2-3, with a possible D match to TRBD2 (6 bases). V was trimmed by 2 bases and J by 0 bases, leaving 6 bases between them. Germline CDR1 GTSNPN, CDR2 SVGIG (reference sequence). The CDR3 totals 13 residues. The CDR3 region has the DNA TGTGCCTGGAGTAGCGGGAGCACAGATACGCAGTATTTT. It is translated as CAWSSGSTDTQYF.

J is TRBJ2-2 and V is TRBV11-2; 11 bases align to TRBD2. The junction had 4 bases not matched to a gene; V was cut back by 5 bases and J by 2 bases. The germline CDR1 and CDR2 sequences are SGHAT and FQNNGV. This CDR3 region has 16 residues. The CDR3 is CASSQGLADNTGELFF. CDR3 DNA sequence: TGTGCCAGCAGCCAGGGACTAGCGGATAACACCGGGGAGCTGTTTTTT. Full variable domain (missing parts from reference TRBV11-2 and TRBJ2-2): EAGVAQSPRYKIIEKRQSVAFWCNPISGHATLYWYQQILGQGPKLLIQFQNNGVVDDSQLPKDRFSAERLKGVDSTLKIQPAKLEDSAVYLCASSQGLADNTGELFFGEGSRLTVL.

The CDR3 protein is CASSLKRTYEQYF. As DNA, the CDR3 is TGTGCCAGCTCACTAAAAAGAACCTACGAGCAGTACTTC. The V call is TRBV27, the J call TRBJ2-7, with unresolved D. The germline gives CDR1 MNHEY, CDR2 SMNVEV (reference sequence). The CDR3 is 13 residues long. Trimming shortened V by 8 bases and J by 2 bases, and 13 bases separated the two germline ends.

This clone was found a few times. The chain carries TRBV4-1 and TRBJ1-1, with D maybe TRBD1 (5 bases). The V end lost 0 bases, the J end lost 7 bases, and 15 bases lay between the germline ends. CDR3 size: 15 residues. Per the germline V gene, CDR1 is MGHRA and CDR2 is YSYEKL. CDR3 DNA: TGCGCCAGCAGCCAAGAAACCCGGGGACCTGGTGAAGCTTTCTTT. It is translated as CASSQETRGPGEAFF.

The chain couples TRBV5-1 to TRBJ2-1; no reliable D call. The V gene lost 4 bases and the J gene lost 0 bases, with 14 bases spanning the gap. From germline, CDR1 is SGHRS and CDR2 YFSETQ. The CDR3 runs to 16 residues. Here the CDR3 reads CASSASLGVSYNEQFF. The CDR3 DNA is TGCGCCAGCAGCGCCTCCCTGGGCGTCTCCTACAATGAGCAGTTCTTC.

Within the sample, this clone is medium-sized (0.01 to 0.1%). This chain connects TRBV18 to TRBJ1-2, with D perhaps TRBD1 (5 bases). This CDR3 has 15 residues. Germline V gives CDR1 KGHSH, CDR2 LQKENI. V shed 2 bases and J shed 0 bases, with 10 bases lying between them. Here the CDR3 DNA reads TGTGCCAGCTCACCAAGTGGGGCTGCTAACTATGGCTACACCTTC. Its translation is CASSPSGAANYGYTF. Looking up the rest from reference TRBV18 and TRBJ1-2 gives the full variable domain: NAGVMQNPRHLVRRRGQEARLRCSPMKGHSHVYWYRQLPEEGLKFMVYLQKENIIDESGMPKERFSAEFPKEGPSILRIQQVVRGDSAAYFCASSPSGAANYGYTFGSGTRLTVV.

V is TRBV6-1 and J is TRBJ1-1; no reliable D call. The CDR3 consists of 14 residues. Deletions cut 2 bases from V and 7 bases from J, with 14 bases between. Germline V gene lookup returns CDR1 MNHNS and CDR2 SASEGT. The CDR3 DNA is TGTGCCAGCAGTGAAATACAAAACGGGGTTGAAGCTTTCTTT. As protein: CASSEIQNGVEAFF.

The chain recombines TRBV6-1 with TRBJ1-1, with 8 bases fitting TRBD1. Trimming cost V 6 bases and J 5 bases; bases outside gene matches: 5. Germline V gene data show CDR1 as MNHNS and CDR2 as SASEGT. The CDR3 is 13 amino acids. The CDR3 nucleotides read TGTGCCAGCAGATACAGGGGGGTGACTGAAGCTTTCTTT. This translates into CASRYRGVTEAFF.

The chain recombines TRBV6-1 with TRBJ2-7; weak D call: TRBD2 (6 bases). From germline, CDR1 is MNHNS and CDR2 SASEGT. The CDR3 runs to 14 residues. The V end was cut by 7 bases, the J end by 1 base, with 14 bases between. The CDR3 DNA reads TGTGCCAGCACCGGGGGTCCGGAATCCTACGAGCAGTACTTC. This gives the protein CASTGGPESYEQYF.

The chain carries TRBV5-1 and TRBJ2-2; D ambiguous. The V end was cut by 4 bases, the J end by 3 bases, with 10 bases between. Germline V gene lookup returns CDR1 SGHRS and CDR2 YFSETQ. CDR3 length: 14 residues. The CDR3 bases are TGCGCCAGCAGCAACCTCCGGGACACCGGGGAGCTGTTTTTT. Translating it yields CASSNLRDTGELFF.

The chain joins TRBV6-1 to TRBJ1-2; D call uncertain. This CDR3 is built from 16 residues. The germline V gene encodes CDR1 MNHNS and CDR2 SASEGT. V lost 0 bases, J lost 2 bases, and 13 bases lay in between. The CDR3 DNA reads TGTGCCAGCAGTGAAGCCAAGGGCAGTGGGAACTATGGCTACACCTTC. Translating it yields CASSEAKGSGNYGYTF.

The rearrangement links TRBV19 to TRBJ2-3, with D uncertain. The germline V gene encodes CDR1 LNHDA and CDR2 SQIVND (reference sequence). The length of the CDR3 is 13 residues. The V gene lost 3 bases and the J gene lost 6 bases, with 10 bases spanning the gap. CDR3 in amino acids: CASSIEQFDTQYF. The CDR3 DNA follows: TGTGCCAGTAGTATCGAACAGTTTGATACGCAGTATTTT.